This T cell receptor beta chain was recorded in a study of blood T cell repertoires in COVID-19. For the study at large: Some COVID-19 samples were acute and others convalescent; all came from the United States, Italy and Spain. Sources were T cells, B-cell-depleted T cells, or PBMCs; the material itself was cDNA or gDNA.

As originally analysed: By means of reference gene primer amplification, nucleated cell counts were estimated. The assay was immunoSEQ multiplex PCR, and TCRdb's table has in-frame clones only and misses some. The V and J calls and clone size were taken over from that table, and D and trimming were inferred from the DNA. Of over 120,000 clones listed, 70% to 80% were seen once; the top ten hold 3.5% to 5%. V lost 5 bases and J 0 bases, leaving 14 bases between the germline ends. The germline gives CDR1 SGHTA, CDR2 FQGNSA. The CDR3 is 15 residues long. The chain uses TRBV7-2 and TRBJ2-7; D may be TRBD1 (6 bases). Input material: peripheral blood. This TCR came from a woman aged 80 or over with active or convalescent COVID-19. In DNA form, the CDR3 reads TGTGCCAGCAGCCCTACCGGGACACCCTCCTACGAGCAGTACTTC. Encoded protein: CASSPTGTPSYEQYF. The whole variable domain, remainder taken from reference TRBV7-2 and TRBJ2-7, is GAGVSQSPSNKVTEKGKDVELRCDPISGHTALYWYRQSLGQGLEFLIYFQGNSAPDKSGLPSDRFSAERTGGSVSTLTIQRTQQEDSAVYLCASSPTGTPSYEQYFGPGTRLTVT.